This entry lists 6 T cell receptor beta chains sequenced from one sample in a study of shared clonotypes between healthy human individuals. Sequencing used immunoSEQ multiplex PCR; TCRdb keeps in-frame clones, though not all of them. The repertoire holds hundreds of thousands of clones, with roughly 79% as singletons. Material: PBMCs. These receptors were taken from a woman between 35 and 50 years old in good health. Some clones in this sample may be carry-over from other donors' samples.

V gene TRBV6-1 combines with J gene TRBJ2-1; D remains ambiguous. This CDR3 is 12 amino acids long. CDR1 is MNHNS and CDR2 is SASEGT in the germline V gene. Trimming shortened V by 8 bases and J by 7 bases, and 12 bases separated the two germline ends. CDR3 protein: CASYKVSNEQFF. The CDR3 DNA reads TGTGCCAGCTACAAGGTATCAAATGAGCAGTTCTTC.

The chain carries TRBV10-3 and TRBJ2-2; D unresolved. Germline CDR1 ENHRY, CDR2 SYGVKD. There are 14 residues in the CDR3. V lost 3 bases to trimming and J lost 2 bases, with 7 bases between them. CDR3 nucleotides: TGTGCCATCAGTGATGCCGGAAACACCGGGGAGCTGTTTTTT. This sequence encodes CAISDAGNTGELFF.

The chain joins TRBV28 to TRBJ2-2, with D hard to call. Deletions cut 7 bases from V and 0 bases from J, with 12 bases between. Germline V lookup: CDR1 MDHEN, CDR2 SYDVKM. The CDR3 has 15 residues. The CDR3 loop is CASMERLPNTGELFF. The DNA for the CDR3 is TGTGCCAGCATGGAGAGATTACCGAACACCGGGGAGCTGTTTTTT.

This rearrangement joins TRBV5-1 to TRBJ2-1, with TRBD2 identical over 14 bases. There are 19 residues in the CDR3. The germline gives CDR1 SGHRS, CDR2 YFSETQ. After removal of 7 bases from V and 1 base from J, the junction contained 13 bases not matched to a gene. CDR3 residues: CASAAQGLAGVGSYNEQFF. The CDR3 bases are TGCGCCAGCGCAGCTCAGGGACTAGCGGGAGTGGGATCCTACAATGAGCAGTTCTTC.

In this sample, this clone turned up a few times. An end of the junction does not agree with germline; a read error may underlie this. The rearrangement joins TRBV7-7 to TRBJ2-5; 7 bases map to TRBD1. Germline V gene sequence: CDR1 SSHAT, CDR2 FNYEAQ (reference sequence). The CDR3 is made up of 13 amino acids. The CDR3 coding sequence is TGTGCTAGCAGCCTAGGACAGGAAGAGACCCAGTACTTC. Translated, it gives CASSLGQEETQYF.

The rearrangement joins TRBV7-2 to TRBJ2-3; D is unresolved. The length of the CDR3 is 16 residues. Trimming removed 0 bases from V and 0 bases from J, with 10 bases in between. In germline, CDR1 is SGHTA, CDR2 FQGNSA. The CDR3 coding sequence is TGTGCCAGCAGCTTAGCGGGCGGTTTTAGCACAGATACGCAGTATTTT. Encoded protein: CASSLAGGFSTDTQYF. The variable domain in full, with the rest retrieved from reference TRBV7-2 and TRBJ2-3, is GAGVSQSPSNKVTEKGKDVELRCDPISGHTALYWYRQSLGQGLEFLIYFQGNSAPDKSGLPSDRFSAERTGGSVSTLTIQRTQQEDSAVYLCASSLAGGFSTDTQYFGPGTRLTVL.